The rows below give T cell receptor beta chains drawn from one sample of a study of cytomegalovirus exposure and HLA in healthy donors. Produced via immunoSEQ multiplex PCR; TCRdb's table is partial and in-frame only. The data contain about 240,000 clones, roughly 84% of them singletons. The material sequenced was PBMCs. These receptors all come from a girl aged 2-10 years in good health and CMV-seronegative. Both conserved end residues are part of each CDR3. Fields, in order: clone size, J gene, V gene, D gene, CDR3 protein, CDR3 DNA. A D gene is named only where the DNA matches it firmly. Expanded clones are given a class, and other clones once, few, many or no size at all.

clone_size: -; j_call: TRBJ1-1; v_call: TRBV11-2; d_call: -; cdr3_aa: CASSPQLAVDTEAFF; cdr3_nt: TGTGCCAGCAGCCCGCAACTCGCTGTTGACACTGAAGCTTTCTTT
clone_size: few; j_call: TRBJ1-3; v_call: TRBV11-2; d_call: -; cdr3_aa: CASRRVRSGNTIYF; cdr3_nt: TGTGCCAGCAGGCGGGTCCGCTCTGGAAACACCATATATTTT
clone_size: -; j_call: TRBJ1-2; v_call: TRBV27; d_call: TRBD1; cdr3_aa: CASRLTGLNYGYTF; cdr3_nt: TGTGCCAGCAGGCTGACAGGGTTAAACTATGGCTACACCTTC
clone_size: -; j_call: TRBJ2-7; v_call: TRBV6-1; d_call: -; cdr3_aa: CASSEVEARKSYYEQYF; cdr3_nt: TGTGCCAGCAGTGAAGTCGAAGCCAGGAAATCCTATTACGAGCAGTACTTC
clone_size: -; j_call: TRBJ1-4; v_call: TRBV6-5; d_call: -; cdr3_aa: CASSYYRTNEKLFF; cdr3_nt: TGTGCCAGCAGTTACTACAGAACTAATGAAAAACTGTTTTTT
clone_size: -; j_call: TRBJ1-3; v_call: TRBV12-5; d_call: -; cdr3_aa: CASGPGTSAGNTIYF; cdr3_nt: TGTGCTAGTGGTCCCGGGACTTCAGCTGGAAACACCATATATTTT
clone_size: -; j_call: TRBJ1-5; v_call: TRBV5-6; d_call: -; cdr3_aa: CASSRGGGQPQHF; cdr3_nt: TGTGCCAGCAGCCGAGGAGGCGGTCAGCCCCAGCATTTT
clone_size: -; j_call: TRBJ1-4; v_call: TRBV30; d_call: TRBD1; cdr3_aa: CAWSEGQINEKLFF; cdr3_nt: TGTGCCTGGAGTGAGGGACAGATTAATGAAAAACTGTTTTTT
clone_size: -; j_call: TRBJ2-6; v_call: TRBV29-1; d_call: TRBD2; cdr3_aa: CSVSTRGGSSGANVLTF; cdr3_nt: TGCAGCGTTAGCACACGGGGGGGGAGCTCTGGGGCCAACGTCCTGACTTTC
clone_size: few; j_call: TRBJ2-6; v_call: TRBV6-6; d_call: TRBD2; cdr3_aa: CASTPGGGSGANVLTF; cdr3_nt: TGTGCCAGCACTCCGGGCGGGGGATCTGGGGCCAACGTCCTGACTTTC
clone_size: -; j_call: TRBJ2-5; v_call: TRBV4-1; d_call: TRBD2; cdr3_aa: CASGGGGAETQYF; cdr3_nt: TGCGCCAGCGGCGGGGGGGGAGCAGAGACCCAGTACTTC
clone_size: -; j_call: TRBJ2-7; v_call: TRBV6-1; d_call: TRBD1; cdr3_aa: CASRDPGQGSYEQYF; cdr3_nt: TGTGCCAGCAGGGACCCGGGACAGGGCTCCTACGAGCAGTACTTC
clone_size: -; j_call: TRBJ2-7; v_call: TRBV6-5; d_call: TRBD2; cdr3_aa: CASSYSELAGNEQYF; cdr3_nt: TGTGCCAGCAGTTACTCAGAACTAGCGGGGAACGAGCAGTACTTC
clone_size: -; j_call: TRBJ2-5; v_call: TRBV25-1; d_call: -; cdr3_aa: CASSDSGIGETQYF; cdr3_nt: TGTGCCAGCAGTGACTCGGGAATCGGTGAGACCCAGTACTTC
clone_size: -; j_call: TRBJ2-1; v_call: TRBV6-1; d_call: -; cdr3_aa: CASSEPNFNEQFF; cdr3_nt: TGTGCCAGCAGTGAACCCAATTTCAATGAGCAGTTCTTC
clone_size: -; j_call: TRBJ2-1; v_call: TRBV7-6; d_call: TRBD2; cdr3_aa: CASSQQGLAANEQFF; cdr3_nt: TGTGCCAGCAGCCAGCAGGGTCTAGCGGCTAATGAGCAGTTCTTC
clone_size: -; j_call: TRBJ2-1; v_call: TRBV11-2; d_call: TRBD2; cdr3_aa: CASSRTSGSNEQFF; cdr3_nt: TGTGCCAGCAGCCGTACTAGCGGGAGCAATGAGCAGTTCTTC
clone_size: once; j_call: TRBJ2-5; v_call: TRBV2; d_call: -; cdr3_aa: CAGQVGSEQYF; cdr3_nt: TGTGCCGGCCAGGTGGGGAGTGAGCAGTACTTC
clone_size: -; j_call: TRBJ2-7; v_call: TRBV19; d_call: -; cdr3_aa: CASGRGSHEQYF; cdr3_nt: TGTGCCAGTGGGAGAGGCTCCCACGAGCAGTACTTC
clone_size: -; j_call: TRBJ2-6; v_call: TRBV5-1; d_call: TRBD1; cdr3_aa: CASSLARTGDGANVLTF; cdr3_nt: TGCGCCAGCAGCTTGGCCCGGACAGGGGACGGGGCCAACGTCCTGACTTTC
clone_size: -; j_call: TRBJ1-1; v_call: TRBV12-5; d_call: -; cdr3_aa: CASVRQAGTEAFF; cdr3_nt: TGTGCTAGTGTACGACAGGCGGGCACTGAAGCTTTCTTT
clone_size: -; j_call: TRBJ2-3; v_call: TRBV5-1; d_call: -; cdr3_aa: CASSLGHLEQYF; cdr3_nt: TGCGCCAGCAGCTTGGGACATCTTGAGCAGTATTTT
clone_size: -; j_call: TRBJ1-2; v_call: TRBV2; d_call: -; cdr3_aa: CASREGSYGYTF; cdr3_nt: TGTGCCAGCAGGGAGGGATCCTATGGCTACACCTTC
clone_size: -; j_call: TRBJ1-1; v_call: TRBV30; d_call: -; cdr3_aa: CARRRNTEAFF; cdr3_nt: TGTGCCCGTAGGAGGAACACTGAAGCTTTCTTT
clone_size: -; j_call: TRBJ2-7; v_call: TRBV19; d_call: -; cdr3_aa: CATSRTSGSYEQYF; cdr3_nt: TGTGCCACCTCCAGGACTTCTGGCTCCTACGAGCAGTACTTC
clone_size: -; j_call: TRBJ2-5; v_call: TRBV10-1; d_call: TRBD1; cdr3_aa: CASSDRGRETQYF; cdr3_nt: TGCGCCAGCAGTGACAGGGGGCGAGAGACCCAGTACTTC
clone_size: -; j_call: TRBJ1-2; v_call: TRBV30; d_call: -; cdr3_aa: CAWSTLPQGWFRADYGYTF; cdr3_nt: TGTGCCTGGAGTACCCTCCCTCAGGGGTGGTTTAGAGCGGACTATGGCTACACCTTC
clone_size: -; j_call: TRBJ2-7; v_call: TRBV28; d_call: -; cdr3_aa: CASSSTYEQYF; cdr3_nt: TGTGCCAGCAGTTCTACCTACGAGCAGTACTTC
clone_size: -; j_call: TRBJ2-3; v_call: TRBV2; d_call: -; cdr3_aa: CASRAGDTQYF; cdr3_nt: TGTGCCAGCCGCGCGGGAGATACGCAGTATTTT
clone_size: -; j_call: TRBJ2-7; v_call: TRBV29-1; d_call: TRBD1; cdr3_aa: CSVYLGQGIYEQYF; cdr3_nt: TGCAGCGTATACCTAGGACAGGGAATCTACGAGCAGTACTTC
clone_size: once; j_call: TRBJ1-5; v_call: TRBV15; d_call: -; cdr3_aa: CATSGRDNQPQHF; cdr3_nt: TGTGCCACCAGCGGCAGGGACAATCAGCCCCAGCATTTT
clone_size: -; j_call: TRBJ2-1; v_call: TRBV29-1; d_call: -; cdr3_aa: CSVPGSGFSYNEQFF; cdr3_nt: TGCAGCGTCCCCGGATCAGGGTTCTCCTACAATGAGCAGTTCTTC
clone_size: -; j_call: TRBJ1-2; v_call: TRBV5-4; d_call: -; cdr3_aa: CASSLNRQERHGYTF; cdr3_nt: TGTGCCAGCAGCCTCAACAGACAGGAGCGGCATGGCTACACCTTC
clone_size: -; j_call: TRBJ2-2; v_call: TRBV6-6; d_call: TRBD2; cdr3_aa: CASSSVVAGGTGELFF; cdr3_nt: TGTGCCAGCAGTTCCGTGGTAGCGGGAGGCACCGGGGAGCTGTTTTTT
clone_size: -; j_call: TRBJ2-1; v_call: TRBV5-1; d_call: TRBD2; cdr3_aa: CASSGPGLAENEQFF; cdr3_nt: TGCGCCAGCAGCGGCCCGGGACTAGCGGAAAATGAGCAGTTCTTC
clone_size: -; j_call: TRBJ2-7; v_call: TRBV6-6; d_call: TRBD1; cdr3_aa: CASSLNRDRASYEQYF; cdr3_nt: TGTGCCAGCAGTTTGAACCGGGACAGGGCTTCCTACGAGCAGTACTTC
clone_size: few; j_call: TRBJ1-2; v_call: TRBV4-1; d_call: -; cdr3_aa: CASSQELQARGGYTF; cdr3_nt: TGCGCCAGCAGCCAAGAGTTGCAGGCCCGGGGTGGCTACACCTTC
clone_size: -; j_call: TRBJ2-2; v_call: TRBV19; d_call: TRBD2; cdr3_aa: CASSPLAGTTGELFF; cdr3_nt: TGTGCCAGTAGCCCCCTAGCGGGGACCACCGGGGAGCTGTTTTTT
clone_size: -; j_call: TRBJ1-4; v_call: TRBV6-1; d_call: TRBD1; cdr3_aa: CASSDPTDRYRPRWVFF; cdr3_nt: TGTGCCAGCAGTGACCCGACGGACAGGTACCGGCCGAGATGGGTGTTTTTT
clone_size: -; j_call: TRBJ1-1; v_call: TRBV11-2; d_call: -; cdr3_aa: CASSLVGLNTEAFF; cdr3_nt: TGTGCCAGCAGCTTAGTCGGGTTGAACACTGAAGCTTTCTTT
clone_size: -; j_call: TRBJ2-1; v_call: TRBV14; d_call: TRBD1; cdr3_aa: CASSQGTGAYNEQFF; cdr3_nt: TGTGCCAGCAGCCAGGGGACAGGGGCTTACAATGAGCAGTTCTTC
clone_size: -; j_call: TRBJ2-7; v_call: TRBV27; d_call: TRBD1; cdr3_aa: CASSFLGQGVKQYF; cdr3_nt: TGTGCCAGCAGTTTCCTTGGGCAGGGGGTAAAGCAGTACTTC
clone_size: -; j_call: TRBJ1-1; v_call: TRBV5-1; d_call: -; cdr3_aa: CASSLAGLAEAFF; cdr3_nt: TGCGCCAGCAGCTTGGCGGGTTTGGCTGAAGCTTTCTTT
clone_size: few; j_call: TRBJ2-2; v_call: TRBV12-5; d_call: TRBD2; cdr3_aa: CASGLPTSVHTGELFF; cdr3_nt: TGTGCTAGTGGTTTGCCTACTAGCGTTCACACCGGGGAGCTGTTTTTT
clone_size: -; j_call: TRBJ2-7; v_call: TRBV27; d_call: TRBD2; cdr3_aa: CASGSPALAGAQSYEQYF; cdr3_nt: TGTGCCAGCGGCTCCCCCGCACTAGCGGGGGCCCAATCCTACGAGCAGTACTTC
clone_size: -; j_call: TRBJ2-7; v_call: TRBV5-4; d_call: TRBD2; cdr3_aa: CASQRPGGGEQYF; cdr3_nt: TGTGCCAGCCAACGCCCGGGAGGGGGCGAGCAGTACTTC
clone_size: -; j_call: TRBJ1-6; v_call: TRBV29-1; d_call: -; cdr3_aa: CSVSGGRGSPLHF; cdr3_nt: TGCAGCGTTTCTGGGGGCAGGGGATCACCCCTCCACTTT
clone_size: -; j_call: TRBJ2-7; v_call: TRBV5-6; d_call: -; cdr3_aa: CASSLYQTISYEQYF; cdr3_nt: TGTGCCAGCAGCTTGTATCAGACAATCTCCTACGAGCAGTACTTC
clone_size: -; j_call: TRBJ2-5; v_call: TRBV18; d_call: TRBD1; cdr3_aa: CASSPGRGGRETQYF; cdr3_nt: TGTGCCAGCTCACCAGGGAGAGGGGGCAGAGAGACCCAGTACTTC
clone_size: -; j_call: TRBJ2-3; v_call: TRBV5-1; d_call: -; cdr3_aa: CASSLVDYRFTDTQYF; cdr3_nt: TGCGCCAGCAGCTTGGTCGACTACCGGTTCACAGATACGCAGTATTTT
clone_size: -; j_call: TRBJ2-3; v_call: TRBV4-2; d_call: TRBD2; cdr3_aa: CASSRKEGGSSGGPTDTQYF; cdr3_nt: TGTGCCAGCAGCCGCAAGGAGGGGGGGAGTAGCGGGGGTCCCACAGATACGCAGTATTTT
clone_size: -; j_call: TRBJ1-1; v_call: TRBV5-6; d_call: TRBD1; cdr3_aa: CASSMTGGNTEAFF; cdr3_nt: TGTGCCAGCAGCATGACAGGGGGGAACACTGAAGCTTTCTTT
clone_size: few; j_call: TRBJ2-3; v_call: TRBV18; d_call: -; cdr3_aa: CASSPIPDTDTQYF; cdr3_nt: TGTGCCAGCTCACCAATACCAGACACAGATACGCAGTATTTT
clone_size: -; j_call: TRBJ2-2; v_call: TRBV5-1; d_call: TRBD2; cdr3_aa: CASRVLAGAGELFF; cdr3_nt: TGCGCCAGCAGGGTCCTAGCGGGAGCCGGGGAGCTGTTTTTT
clone_size: -; j_call: TRBJ1-3; v_call: TRBV9; d_call: -; cdr3_aa: CASSFRGSGNTIYF; cdr3_nt: TGTGCCAGCAGCTTCAGGGGCTCTGGAAACACCATATATTTT
clone_size: -; j_call: TRBJ2-2; v_call: TRBV6-4; d_call: -; cdr3_aa: CASTRAGTTNTGELFF; cdr3_nt: TGTGCCAGCACCAGGGCCGGGACAACCAACACCGGGGAGCTGTTTTTT
clone_size: -; j_call: TRBJ2-5; v_call: TRBV25-1; d_call: -; cdr3_aa: CASSESGRAETQYF; cdr3_nt: TGTGCCAGCAGTGAATCGGGCAGGGCCGAGACCCAGTACTTC
clone_size: -; j_call: TRBJ2-1; v_call: TRBV4-2; d_call: TRBD2; cdr3_aa: CASSHSGRVDEQFF; cdr3_nt: TGTGCCAGCAGCCACAGCGGGAGGGTCGATGAGCAGTTCTTC
clone_size: -; j_call: TRBJ2-3; v_call: TRBV10-3; d_call: -; cdr3_aa: CAIARGSPSTDTQYF; cdr3_nt: TGTGCCATCGCCAGGGGCAGCCCTAGCACAGATACGCAGTATTTT